This T cell receptor (beta chain) originates from a study of blood T cell repertoires in COVID-19. Turning to the study itself: T cells, B-cell-depleted T cells, or PBMCs provided the cDNA or gDNA that served as material.

The CDR3 extends over 14 amino acids. Per germline, CDR1 LNHDA and CDR2 SQIVND (reference sequence). V was pared by 6 bases and J by 6 bases, with 14 bases between. This clone has a single count. Assay used: immunoSEQ multiplex PCR; TCRdb lists only in-frame clones, some missing. The sample shows 300,000 to 350,000 clones, almost 90% of them seen only once. The gene calls are TRBV19 and TRBJ1-4; a possible D gene is TRBD1 (6 bases). This TCR came from a young woman with COVID-19, enrolled during active disease. Sequenced: peripheral blood. The CDR3 loop reads CASSQQGRDEKLFF. For the CDR3, the DNA is TGTGCCAGTAGCCAACAGGGACGAGATGAAAAACTGTTTTTT.